The 18 T cell receptor beta chains listed next were all sequenced from one sample in a study of shared clonotypes between healthy human individuals. Profiling relied on immunoSEQ multiplex PCR, and the TCRdb table lists in-frame clones only, not all of them. Among roughly 500,000 clones listed, around 79% were seen once. The specimen was PBMCs. All receptors derive from a woman between 40 and 55 years old in good health. Some clones in this sample may be carry-over from other donors' samples.

The sample holds one count of this clone. V gene TRBV27 combines with J gene TRBJ1-4; D might be TRBD1 (5 bases). The germline gives CDR1 MNHEY, CDR2 SMNVEV (reference sequence). This CDR3 comprises 15 residues. Deletions cut 6 bases from V and 8 bases from J, with 19 bases between. In DNA form, the CDR3 reads TGTGCCAGCAGGCGGGCCGGGACGGCGACAGAAAAACTGTTTTTT. Its translation: CASRRAGTATEKLFF.

This clone was counted only a few times. The J gene is TRBJ1-4, the V gene TRBV7-9; a weak D match, TRBD1 (5 bases). The CDR3 totals 14 residues. The ends were cut back, 5 bases at V and 3 bases at J, with 10 bases in the middle. The germline CDR1 and CDR2 sequences are SEHNR and FQNEAQ (reference sequence). The CDR3 spells CASSPQGPNEKLFF. The CDR3 bases are TGTGCCAGCAGCCCGCAGGGACCTAATGAAAAACTGTTTTTT.

The chain recombines TRBV28 with TRBJ1-1; a possible D gene is TRBD1 (5 bases). Germline V lookup: CDR1 MDHEN, CDR2 SYDVKM. The CDR3 totals 15 residues. Trimming removed 7 bases at V and 1 base at J, with 16 bases between. CDR3 residues: CASTPLWGTNTEAFF. The CDR3, as DNA: TGTGCCAGCACCCCTTTGTGGGGCACGAACACTGAAGCTTTCTTT.

This sequence joins TRBV28 and TRBJ1-1; D is ambiguous. CDR3 size: 12 residues. V was pared by 9 bases and J by 1 base, with 9 bases between. The germline CDR1 and CDR2 sequences are MDHEN and SYDVKM. The CDR3 sequence: CASGLTNTEAFF. Written as DNA, the CDR3 is TGTGCCAGTGGACTTACGAACACTGAAGCTTTCTTT. Drawing the rest from reference TRBV28 and TRBJ1-1, the complete variable domain is DVKVTQSSRYLVKRTGEKVFLECVQDMDHENMFWYRQDPGLGLRLIYFSYDVKMKEKGDIPEGYSVSREKKERFSLILESASTNQTSMYLCASGLTNTEAFFGQGTRLTVV.

The chain links TRBV29-1 to TRBJ2-1; D is possibly TRBD1 (5 bases). Deletions cut 3 bases from V and 2 bases from J, with 8 bases between. The CDR3 runs 13 residues. From germline, CDR1 is SQVTM and CDR2 ANQGSEA. The CDR3 DNA sequence: TGCAGCGTTGATATGGGGCCCTACAATGAGCAGTTCTTC. Its protein product is CSVDMGPYNEQFF.

This chain joins TRBV13 and TRBJ2-2; a weak D match, TRBD2 (6 bases). This CDR3 has 15 residues. In germline, CDR1 is PRHDT, CDR2 FYEKMQ (reference sequence). Trimming cost V 1 base and J 4 bases, with 10 bases left between them. CDR3 region: CASSLAGEGTGELFF. DNA for the CDR3: TGTGCCAGCAGCTTAGCGGGAGAGGGCACCGGGGAGCTGTTTTTT.

V usage is TRBV11-1 and J usage is TRBJ1-6; no clear D gene. Germline V gene data show CDR1 as SGHAT and CDR2 as FQDESV (reference sequence). V lost 2 bases and J 10 bases, leaving 6 bases between the germline ends. CDR3 size: 12 residues. CDR3 loop: CASSLHASPLHF. The CDR3 nucleotides read TGTGCCAGCAGCTTACACGCCTCACCCCTCCACTTT.

CDR3 region: CAWSVFGGYTF. CDR3 coding DNA: TGTGCCTGGAGTGTTTTCGGTGGCTACACCTTC. The chain uses TRBV30 and TRBJ1-2; no clear D gene. CDR3 size: 11 residues. Germline V lookup: CDR1 GTSNPN, CDR2 SVGIG (reference sequence). Trimming took off 0 bases at V and 7 bases at J, with 6 bases between the two ends.

The chain links TRBV13 to TRBJ2-1; D unresolved. The CDR3 sequence is 15 residues long. The V and J ends lost 1 base and 0 bases respectively, with 7 bases between them. Germline CDR1 reads PRHDT; CDR2 reads FYEKMQ (reference sequence). The CDR3, as DNA: TGTGCCAGCAGCTTAGCCCTAGTCTCCTACAATGAGCAGTTCTTC. It encodes CASSLALVSYNEQFF.

The chain couples TRBV5-1 to TRBJ2-5; TRBD2 is a possible D gene (7 bases). V shed 0 bases and J shed 2 bases, with 26 bases lying between them. CDR3 length: 20 amino acids. Germline CDR1 SGHRS, CDR2 YFSETQ. DNA for the CDR3: TGCGCCAGCAGCTTGGTTCCCGCGTCCCCGGGGGGCACAGGACAAGAGACCCAGTACTTC. It codes for CASSLVPASPGGTGQETQYF.

The chain is built from TRBV5-1 and TRBJ2-3, with TRBD1 matching 9 bases. Trimming removed 2 bases from V and 3 bases from J; junction bases left unmatched: 4. Germline loops: CDR1 SGHRS, CDR2 YFSETQ. This CDR3 spans 15 amino acids. The CDR3 sequence is CASSLQGARTDTQYF. CDR3 coding DNA: TGCGCCAGCAGCTTACAGGGGGCGCGAACAGATACGCAGTATTTT.

This clone was seen once. The V and J genes are TRBV13 and TRBJ2-1; the match to TRBD2 covers 9 bases. Germline V gives CDR1 PRHDT, CDR2 FYEKMQ (reference sequence). The ends lost 5 bases at V and 5 bases at J; junction bases unmatched: 7. This CDR3 has 15 amino acids. The CDR3 is CASSRQRGVHNEQFF. The CDR3 bases are TGTGCCAGCAGCCGACAGCGGGGGGTCCACAATGAGCAGTTCTTC.

The CDR3 loop reads CASSLLAGHTDTQYF. Written as DNA, the CDR3 is TGTGCCAGCAGCCTCCTAGCGGGGCACACAGATACGCAGTATTTT. This chain uses TRBV12-1 with TRBJ2-3; TRBD2 is taken as the D call from the table, unchecked against the DNA. TRBV12-1 is annotated as a pseudogene. CDR3 length equals 15 residues.

The chain carries TRBV9 and TRBJ2-7; 10 bases match TRBD1. The CDR3 totals 14 residues. CDR1 SGDLS and CDR2 YYNGEE come from the germline V gene. The V gene end was trimmed by 3 bases and the J gene end by 6 bases; junction bases not matched to a gene: 6. Written as DNA, the CDR3 is TGTGCCAGCAGCGCTTGGGACAGGGGCAGCGAGCAGTACTTC. Translating it yields CASSAWDRGSEQYF. The full variable domain, rest sourced from reference TRBV9 and TRBJ2-7, is DSGVTQTPKHLITATGQRVTLRCSPRSGDLSVYWYQQSLDQGLQFLIQYYNGEERAKGNILERFSAQQFPDLHSELNLSSLELGDSALYFCASSAWDRGSEQYFGPGTRLTVT.

The chain joins TRBV9 to TRBJ2-7; 9 bases match TRBD2. Germline V lookup: CDR1 SGDLS, CDR2 YYNGEE. CDR3 size: 15 residues. Unmatched junction bases numbered 5, after V lost 1 base and J lost 3 bases. CDR3 nucleotides: TGTGCCAGCAGCGTACCTAGCGGGAAAGGCTACGAGCAGTACTTC. Translated, it gives CASSVPSGKGYEQYF.

A single count supports this clone. J is TRBJ1-6 and V is TRBV30; possibly TRBD1 for D (5 bases). V gave up 0 bases and J gave up 9 bases, with 15 bases separating them. The V gene's germline CDR1 is GTSNPN and CDR2 SVGIG (reference sequence). The CDR3 runs 15 residues. The CDR3 protein is CAWSVLGVGSSPLHF. CDR3 bases: TGTGCCTGGAGTGTACTAGGGGTCGGGAGTTCACCCCTCCACTTT. Drawing the rest from reference TRBV30 and TRBJ1-6, the complete variable domain is SQTIHQWPATLVQPVGSPLSLECTVEGTSNPNLYWYRQAAGRGLQLLFYSVGIGQISSEVPQNLSASRPQDRQFILSSKKLLLSDSGFYLCAWSVLGVGSSPLHFGNGTRLTVT.

This clone was picked up a small number of times. This chain joins TRBV10-2 and TRBJ1-1; 8 nucleotides agree with TRBD1. Per the germline V gene, CDR1 is WSHSY and CDR2 is SAAADI. V was clipped by 5 bases and J by 7 bases; unmatched bases: 6. The CDR3 extends over 13 amino acids. CDR3 sequence reads: CASSLTGEVEAFF. The CDR3 coding sequence is TGCGCCAGCAGTCTGACAGGGGAAGTTGAAGCTTTCTTT.

In the case of this clone: A read error is possible here, since a much larger clone lies one base away. This chain uses TRBV7-7 with TRBJ2-5, with D hard to call. Looked up from germline, CDR1 is SSHAT and CDR2 is FNYEAQ (reference sequence). The CDR3 sequence is 14 residues long. The CDR3 here is CASSSSFSQETRYF. CDR3 in DNA: TGTGCCAGCAGCTCATCTTTCTCCCAAGAGACCCGGTACTTC.